Listed below are T cell receptor beta chains from one sample, sequenced in a study of cytomegalovirus exposure and HLA in healthy donors. Here immunoSEQ multiplex PCR was the method, and the copy in TCRdb shows in-frame clones only, minus some. The sample gives approximately 300,000 clones, 86% of which show up once; around 0.84% is in the top ten. The specimen sequenced was PBMCs. These receptors all come from a woman aged 18-35 years in good health and CMV-seronegative. Both conserved end residues are part of each CDR3. D genes are given only for firm matches. Expanded clones are given a class, and other clones once, few, many or no size at all.

clone_size d_call j_call v_call cdr3_nt cdr3_aa
few TRBD1 TRBJ2-1 TRBV27 TGTGCCAGCAGTTTACGGACAGGAGTGGGTCTGTTCTTC CASSLRTGVGLFF
. TRBD1 TRBJ1-2 TRBV10-3 TGTGCCATACAGGGGGACCGTTATGGCTACACCTTC CAIQGDRYGYTF
. TRBD1 TRBJ1-3 TRBV19 TGTGCCAGTAGTACTCTACAGGGGGCAATTCCCCTCTCTGGAAACACCATATATTTT CASSTLQGAIPLSGNTIYF
. . TRBJ1-1 TRBV15 TGTGCCACCAGCAGGGATCGACCGGGCACTGAAGCTTTCTTT CATSRDRPGTEAFF
once TRBD2 TRBJ2-3 TRBV5-4 TGTGCCAGCAGCTTGTATCTAGCGGGAGGGTTGGATACGCAGTATTTT CASSLYLAGGLDTQYF
. TRBD1 TRBJ2-6 TRBV5-4 TGTGCCAGCAGCTTGGGGACAGGGGATGGTCGAGCCAACGTTCTGACTTTC CASSLGTGDGRANVLTF
. . TRBJ1-3 TRBV9 TGTGCCAGCAGCCAAAGGGGCTTGGGAAACACCATATATTTT CASSQRGLGNTIYF
. TRBD2 TRBJ2-3 TRBV10-3 TGTGCCATCAGTGAGAGGACTAGCGGGAGATCAACCTTTAGCACAGATACGCAGTATTTT CAISERTSGRSTFSTDTQYF
few TRBD2 TRBJ2-7 TRBV18 TGTGCCAGCTCACCCGAGCGGGAGGGCTACGAGCAGTACTTC CASSPEREGYEQYF
few TRBD1 TRBJ1-2 TRBV23-1 TGCGCCAGCAGTCCCCCGGGGACAGGGGGGCCATCGGGCTACACCTTC CASSPPGTGGPSGYTF
once TRBD2 TRBJ2-7 TRBV12-5 TGTGCTAGTGGGCCCGGGACTAGCGGAAGCTCCTACGAGCAGTACTTC CASGPGTSGSSYEQYF
. TRBD1 TRBJ1-2 TRBV6-5 TGTGCCAGCAGCCCCGGGGACAGATCTAACTATGGCTACACCTTC CASSPGDRSNYGYTF
. TRBD1 TRBJ2-1 TRBV10-3 TGTGCCACCCTTACGGGACAGGGTTACAATGAGCAGTTCTTC CATLTGQGYNEQFF
. . TRBJ2-5 TRBV5-1 TGCGCCAGCAGCTTTACTCGCAAGGAGACCCAGTACTTC CASSFTRKETQYF
. . TRBJ2-1 TRBV28 TGTGCCAGCAGGTCCGGGACTGGAGGCCCACACGATGAGCAGTTCTTC CASRSGTGGPHDEQFF
. . TRBJ2-1 TRBV27 TGTGCCAGCCGTGGCGGTTACAATGAGCAGTTCTTC CASRGGYNEQFF
. . TRBJ2-1 TRBV27 TGTGCCAGCAGTCTCGACATCTACAATGAGCAGTTCTTC CASSLDIYNEQFF
. . TRBJ2-7 TRBV5-4 TGTGCCAGCAGTCGTCCGACGGACAACTCCTACGAGCAGTACTTC CASSRPTDNSYEQYF
. . TRBJ2-7 TRBV6-1 TGTGCCAGCAGTGAAGGACGGGGCGAGCAGTACTTC CASSEGRGEQYF
. . TRBJ1-3 TRBV28 TGTGCCAGCAGTTTAATTATGGGCCAAGCTGGAAACACCATATATTTT CASSLIMGQAGNTIYF
. . TRBJ2-2 TRBV4-1 TGCGCCAGCAGCCAAGTAGTCCCTGGGGAGCTGTTTTTT CASSQVVPGELFF
. . TRBJ2-7 TRBV4-3 TGCGCCAGCAGCCAAGCCGGCCCAGGAGCGGCCTCCTACGAGCAGTACTTC CASSQAGPGAASYEQYF
. TRBD1 TRBJ1-5 TRBV2 TGTGCCAGCAGTAAAGACAGGGCCAGCAATCAGCCCCAGCATTTT CASSKDRASNQPQHF
. TRBD1 TRBJ1-2 TRBV7-2 TGTGCCAGCAGCTTAGACAGGGGTGATTATGGCTACACCTTC CASSLDRGDYGYTF
once TRBD2 TRBJ2-7 TRBV28 TGTGCCAGCATCCCTCCGGGGGGATCTAGCGGAAGAGCGTCCTACGAGCAGTACTTC CASIPPGGSSGRASYEQYF
. TRBD1 TRBJ2-5 TRBV7-2 TGTGCCAGCACTGGGACAGGTGGGACCCAGTACTTC CASTGTGGTQYF
. TRBD1 TRBJ2-1 TRBV9 TGTGCCAGCAGCGTAGAGGGGGCTGCTGAGCAGTTCTTC CASSVEGAAEQFF